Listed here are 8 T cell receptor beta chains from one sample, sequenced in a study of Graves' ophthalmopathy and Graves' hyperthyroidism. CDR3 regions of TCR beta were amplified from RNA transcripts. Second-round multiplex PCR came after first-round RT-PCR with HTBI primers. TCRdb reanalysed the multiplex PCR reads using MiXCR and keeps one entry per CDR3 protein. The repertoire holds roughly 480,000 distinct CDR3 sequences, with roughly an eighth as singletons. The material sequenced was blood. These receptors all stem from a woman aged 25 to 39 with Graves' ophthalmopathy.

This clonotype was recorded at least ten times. CDR3 sequence (DNA): TGTGCCATCAGGGACAGCCCCTACGAGCAGTACTTC. It encodes CAIRDSPYEQYF. This chain connects TRBV10-3 to TRBJ2-7; the D gene is possibly TRBD1 (6 bases). The CDR3 extends over 12 amino acids. Germline V gene data show CDR1 as ENHRY and CDR2 as SYGVKD. V was pared by 6 bases and J by 2 bases, with 8 bases between.

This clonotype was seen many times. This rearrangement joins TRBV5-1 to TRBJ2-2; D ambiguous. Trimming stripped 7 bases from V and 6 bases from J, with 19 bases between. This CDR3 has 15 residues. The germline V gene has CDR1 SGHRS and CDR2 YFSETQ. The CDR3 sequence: CASFPTDASAGELFF. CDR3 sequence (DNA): TGCGCCAGCTTTCCAACAGATGCGAGTGCCGGGGAGCTGTTTTTT.

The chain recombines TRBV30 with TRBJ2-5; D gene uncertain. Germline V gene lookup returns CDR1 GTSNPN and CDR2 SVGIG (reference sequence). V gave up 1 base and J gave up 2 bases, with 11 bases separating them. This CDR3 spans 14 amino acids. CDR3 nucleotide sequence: TGTGCCTGGAGTGCCCCAGCGTGGCAAGAGACCCAGTACTTC. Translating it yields CAWSAPAWQETQYF. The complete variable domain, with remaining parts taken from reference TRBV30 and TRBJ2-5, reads SQTIHQWPATLVQPVGSPLSLECTVEGTSNPNLYWYRQAAGRGLQLLFYSVGIGQISSEVPQNLSASRPQDRQFILSSKKLLLSDSGFYLCAWSAPAWQETQYFGPGTRLLVL.

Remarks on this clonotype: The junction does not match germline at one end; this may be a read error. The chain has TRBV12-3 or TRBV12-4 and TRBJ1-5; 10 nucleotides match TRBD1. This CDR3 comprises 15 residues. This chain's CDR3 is CAISLRQGANQPQQF. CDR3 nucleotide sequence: TGTGCCATCAGTTTGCGACAGGGGGCAAATCAGCCCCAGCAGTTT.

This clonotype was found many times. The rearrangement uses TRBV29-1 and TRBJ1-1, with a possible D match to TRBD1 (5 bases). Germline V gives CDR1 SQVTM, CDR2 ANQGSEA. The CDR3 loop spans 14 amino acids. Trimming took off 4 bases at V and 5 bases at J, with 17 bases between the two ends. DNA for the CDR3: TGCAGCGTTGCTATTTGGGGAAGGGGAACTGAAGCTTTCTTT. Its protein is CSVAIWGRGTEAFF.

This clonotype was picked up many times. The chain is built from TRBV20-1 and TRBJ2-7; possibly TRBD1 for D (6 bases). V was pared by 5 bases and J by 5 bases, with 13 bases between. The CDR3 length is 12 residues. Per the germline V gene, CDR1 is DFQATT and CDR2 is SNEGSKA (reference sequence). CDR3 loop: CSAGHRADEQYF. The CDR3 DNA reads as TGCAGTGCTGGCCACAGGGCCGACGAGCAGTACTTC.

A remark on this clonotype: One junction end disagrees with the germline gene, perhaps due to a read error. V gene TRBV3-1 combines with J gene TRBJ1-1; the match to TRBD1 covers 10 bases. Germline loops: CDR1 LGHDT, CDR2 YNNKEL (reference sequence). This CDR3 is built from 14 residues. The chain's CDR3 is CASSLRDRGPEACF. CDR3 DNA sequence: TGTGCCAGCAGCCTCCGGGACAGGGGCCCTGAAGCTTGCTTT. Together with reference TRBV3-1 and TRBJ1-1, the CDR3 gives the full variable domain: DTAVSQTPKYLVTQMGNDKSIKCEQNLGHDTMYWYKQDSKKFLKIMFSYNNKELIINETVPNRFSPKSPDKAHLNLHINSLELGDSAVYFCASSLRDRGPEACFGQGTRLTVV.

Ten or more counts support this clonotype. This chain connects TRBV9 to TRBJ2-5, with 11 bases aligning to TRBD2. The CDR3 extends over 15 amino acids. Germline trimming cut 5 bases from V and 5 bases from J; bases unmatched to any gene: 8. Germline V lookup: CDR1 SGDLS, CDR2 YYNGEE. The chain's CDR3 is CASSLRGLADETQYF. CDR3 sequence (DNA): TGTGCCAGCAGTCTAAGGGGACTAGCGGATGAGACCCAGTACTTC.